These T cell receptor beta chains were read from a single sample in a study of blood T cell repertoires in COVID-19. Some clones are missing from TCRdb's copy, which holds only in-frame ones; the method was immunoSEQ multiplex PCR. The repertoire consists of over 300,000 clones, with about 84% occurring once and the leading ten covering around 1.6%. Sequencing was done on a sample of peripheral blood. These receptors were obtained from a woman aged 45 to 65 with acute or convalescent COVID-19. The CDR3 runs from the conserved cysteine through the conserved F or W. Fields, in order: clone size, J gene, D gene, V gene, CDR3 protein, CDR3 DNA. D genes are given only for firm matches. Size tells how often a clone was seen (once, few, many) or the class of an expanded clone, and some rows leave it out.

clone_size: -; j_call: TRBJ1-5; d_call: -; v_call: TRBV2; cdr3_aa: CASSEVGRAVVDNQPQHF; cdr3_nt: TGTGCCAGCAGTGAAGTTGGCAGGGCCGTCGTTGACAATCAGCCCCAGCATTTT
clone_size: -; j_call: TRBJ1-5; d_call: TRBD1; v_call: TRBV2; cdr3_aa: CASITDRGDQPQHF; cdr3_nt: TGTGCCAGCATTACCGACAGGGGCGATCAGCCCCAGCATTTT
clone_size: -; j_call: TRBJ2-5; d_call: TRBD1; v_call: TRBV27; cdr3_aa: CASRAWDRRNQETQYF; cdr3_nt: TGTGCCAGCAGAGCTTGGGACAGGCGAAACCAAGAGACCCAGTACTTC
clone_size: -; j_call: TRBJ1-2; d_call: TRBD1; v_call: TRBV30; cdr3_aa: CAWRTTGGLAGYTF; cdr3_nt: TGTGCCTGGAGGACGACAGGGGGATTAGCTGGCTACACCTTC
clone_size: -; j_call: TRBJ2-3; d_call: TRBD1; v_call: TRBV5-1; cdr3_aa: CASSLQGALTDTQYF; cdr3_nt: TGCGCCAGCAGCTTACAGGGGGCGCTGACAGATACGCAGTATTTT
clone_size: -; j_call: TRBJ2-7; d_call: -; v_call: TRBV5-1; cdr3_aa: CASSLKAGGGTYEQYF; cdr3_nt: TGCGCCAGCAGCTTGAAAGCGGGCGGCGGAACCTACGAGCAGTACTTC
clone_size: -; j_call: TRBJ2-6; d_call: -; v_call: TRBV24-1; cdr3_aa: CATSASGANVLTF; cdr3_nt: TGTGCCACCAGTGCTTCTGGGGCCAACGTCCTGACTTTC
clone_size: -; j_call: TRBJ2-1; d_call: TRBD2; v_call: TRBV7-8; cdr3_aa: CASSPLAGGPLYNEQFF; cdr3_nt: TGTGCCAGCAGCCCGTTAGCGGGAGGACCTTTGTACAATGAGCAGTTCTTC
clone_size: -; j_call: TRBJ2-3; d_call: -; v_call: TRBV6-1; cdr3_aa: CASSETRRGVTDTQYF; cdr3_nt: TGTGCCAGCAGTGAAACTAGGCGGGGAGTGACAGATACGCAGTATTTT
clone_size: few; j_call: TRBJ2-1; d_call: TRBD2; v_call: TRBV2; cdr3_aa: CASSGTSGGYNEQFF; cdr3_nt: TGTGCCAGCAGCGGGACTAGCGGGGGATACAATGAGCAGTTCTTC
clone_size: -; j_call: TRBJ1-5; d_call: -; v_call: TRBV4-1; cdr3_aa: CASSQEAGLSNQPQHF; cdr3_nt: TGCGCCAGCAGCCAAGAAGCAGGCCTTAGCAATCAGCCCCAGCATTTT
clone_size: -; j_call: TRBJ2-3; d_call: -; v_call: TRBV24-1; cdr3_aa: CATSGLAPSTDTQYF; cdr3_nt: TGTGCCACGAGTGGACTGGCCCCTAGCACAGATACGCAGTATTTT
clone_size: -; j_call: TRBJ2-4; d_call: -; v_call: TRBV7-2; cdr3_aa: CASSLARILNAKNIQYF; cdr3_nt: TGTGCCAGCAGCTTAGCCCGAATACTAAATGCCAAAAACATTCAGTACTTC
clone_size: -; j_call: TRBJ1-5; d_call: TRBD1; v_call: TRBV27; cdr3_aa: CASSLPYPITGVSNQPQHF; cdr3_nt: TGTGCCAGCAGTTTACCCTACCCCATCACAGGGGTGAGCAATCAGCCCCAGCATTTT
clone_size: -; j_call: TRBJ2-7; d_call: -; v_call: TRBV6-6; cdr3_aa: CASSYAIGGDPYEQYF; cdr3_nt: TGTGCCAGCAGTTACGCCATCGGAGGGGATCCCTACGAGCAGTACTTC
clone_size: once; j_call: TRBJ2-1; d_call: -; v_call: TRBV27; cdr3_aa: CASSLGAPYNEQFF; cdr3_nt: TGTGCCAGCAGTTTAGGGGCCCCCTACAATGAGCAGTTCTTC
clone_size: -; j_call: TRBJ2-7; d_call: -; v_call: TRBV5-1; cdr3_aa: CASSFFTGYEQYF; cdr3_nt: TGCGCCAGCAGCTTTTTCACAGGCTACGAGCAGTACTTC
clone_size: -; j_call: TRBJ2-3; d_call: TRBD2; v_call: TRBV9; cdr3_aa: CASSVEIAGPTDTQYF; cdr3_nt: TGTGCCAGCAGCGTAGAGATAGCGGGCCCCACAGATACGCAGTATTTT
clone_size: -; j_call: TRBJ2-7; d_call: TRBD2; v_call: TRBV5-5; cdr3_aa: CASSLRREPSYEQYF; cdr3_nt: TGTGCCAGCAGCTTGAGGCGGGAGCCCTCCTACGAGCAGTACTTC
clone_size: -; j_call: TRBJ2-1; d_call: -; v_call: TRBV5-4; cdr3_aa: CASSNLLMVDEQFF; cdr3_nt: TGTGCCAGCAGCAACCTTCTAATGGTGGATGAGCAGTTCTTC
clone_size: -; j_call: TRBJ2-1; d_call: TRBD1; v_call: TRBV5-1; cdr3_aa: CASTLSGTAYNEQFF; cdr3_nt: TGCGCCAGCACCTTGTCCGGGACAGCATACAATGAGCAGTTCTTC
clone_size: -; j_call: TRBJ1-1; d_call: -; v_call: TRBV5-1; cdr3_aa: CASRQQNTEAFF; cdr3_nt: TGCGCCAGCAGGCAACAGAACACTGAAGCTTTCTTT
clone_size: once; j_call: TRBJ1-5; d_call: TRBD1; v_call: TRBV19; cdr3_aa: CASSIDRGWNQPQHF; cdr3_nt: TGTGCCAGTAGTATAGACAGGGGGTGGAACCAGCCCCAGCATTTT
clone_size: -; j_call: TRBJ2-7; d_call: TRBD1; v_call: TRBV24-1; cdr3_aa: CATSDGSGTGRSEQYF; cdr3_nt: TGTGCCACCAGTGATGGCTCCGGGACAGGGAGGAGCGAGCAGTACTTC
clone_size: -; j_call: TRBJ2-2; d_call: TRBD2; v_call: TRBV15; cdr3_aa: CATSRVAGVTGELFF; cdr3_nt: TGTGCCACCAGCAGAGTAGCGGGAGTTACCGGGGAGCTGTTTTTT
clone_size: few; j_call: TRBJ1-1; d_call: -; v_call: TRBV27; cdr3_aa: CASSRREGEAFF; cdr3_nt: TGTGCCAGCAGTAGGAGGGAGGGTGAAGCTTTCTTT
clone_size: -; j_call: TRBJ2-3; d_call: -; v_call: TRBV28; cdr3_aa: CASSPYFAGKKDTQYF; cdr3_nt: TGTGCCAGCAGTCCGTACTTTGCCGGGAAGAAGGATACGCAGTATTTT
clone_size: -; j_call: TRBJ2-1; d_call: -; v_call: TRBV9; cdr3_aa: CASSVATTYNEQFF; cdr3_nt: TGTGCCAGCAGCGTAGCCACCACATACAATGAGCAGTTCTTC
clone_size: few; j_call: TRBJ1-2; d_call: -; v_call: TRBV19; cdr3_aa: CASSIETRNREPHGYTF; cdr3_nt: TGTGCCAGTAGTATAGAAACCAGAAACCGGGAGCCCCATGGCTACACCTTC
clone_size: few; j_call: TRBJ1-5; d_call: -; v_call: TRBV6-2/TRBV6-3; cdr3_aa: CASSYAGGPRHF; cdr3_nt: TGTGCCAGCAGTTACGCCGGTGGTCCTCGGCATTTT
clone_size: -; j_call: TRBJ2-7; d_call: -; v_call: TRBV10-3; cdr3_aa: CAISELRSGQPYEQYF; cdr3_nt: TGTGCCATCAGTGAGTTAAGATCAGGGCAGCCCTACGAGCAGTACTTC
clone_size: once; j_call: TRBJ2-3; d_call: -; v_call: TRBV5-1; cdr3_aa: CASSLGADPDTQYF; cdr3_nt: TGCGCCAGCAGCTTGGGGGCAGACCCAGATACGCAGTATTTT
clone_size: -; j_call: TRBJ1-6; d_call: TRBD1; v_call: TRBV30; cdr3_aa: CAWTGQGDSPLHF; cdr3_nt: TGTGCCTGGACAGGACAGGGGGACTCACCCCTCCACTTT
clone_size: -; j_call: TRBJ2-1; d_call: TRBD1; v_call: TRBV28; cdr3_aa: CASNTPGQSSYNEQFF; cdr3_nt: TGTGCCAGCAACACTCCGGGACAGAGCTCCTACAATGAGCAGTTCTTC
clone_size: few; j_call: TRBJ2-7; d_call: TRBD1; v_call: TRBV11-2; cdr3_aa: CASSLTSLGQGAYEQYF; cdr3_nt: TGTGCCAGCAGCTTAACGTCCCTTGGACAGGGCGCCTACGAGCAGTACTTC
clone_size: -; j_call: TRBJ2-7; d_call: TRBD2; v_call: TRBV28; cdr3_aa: CASSLAGARYEQYF; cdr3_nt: TGTGCCAGCAGTTTAGCGGGAGCCCGGTACGAGCAGTACTTC
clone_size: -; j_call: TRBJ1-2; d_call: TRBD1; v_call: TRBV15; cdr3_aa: CATSRDRVSYTF; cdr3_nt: TGTGCCACCAGCAGGGACAGGGTCAGCTACACCTTC
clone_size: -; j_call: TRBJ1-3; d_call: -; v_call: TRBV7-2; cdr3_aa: CASSPGQMSSGNTIYF; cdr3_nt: TGTGCCAGCAGCCCCGGACAAATGAGCTCTGGAAACACCATATATTTT
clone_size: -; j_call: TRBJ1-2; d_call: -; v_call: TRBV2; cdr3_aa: CASSEGRPGANYGYTF; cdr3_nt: TGTGCCAGCAGTGAAGGGAGGCCAGGCGCTAACTATGGCTACACCTTC
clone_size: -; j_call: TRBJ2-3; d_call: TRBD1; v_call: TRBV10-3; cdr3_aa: CAISDSARGPDTQYF; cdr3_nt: TGTGCCATCAGTGACTCGGCTAGGGGGCCAGATACGCAGTATTTT
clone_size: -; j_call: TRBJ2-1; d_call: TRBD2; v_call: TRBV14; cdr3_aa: CASSPPGLGFEQFF; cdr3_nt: TGTGCCAGCAGCCCGCCGGGACTAGGTTTTGAGCAGTTCTTC